Below are 24 T cell receptor beta chains sequenced from a single sample in a study of T cells in women clearing cervical HPV infection (dated by TCRdb to between 2018 and 2020). Library method: the immunoSEQ multiplex PCR assay. TCRdb took over this immuneACCESS table, retaining in-frame rearrangements with V and J assigned. Such tables are incomplete; in checked studies, under half of the missing clones stem from an unresolved V gene, and the remainder is unexplained. This sample's table contains 15,000 to 20,000 clones. The top ten hold roughly a tenth of the sample. Sequences were obtained from blood buffy coat. These receptors came from a woman aged 18 to 69 with a cervical HPV16 infection that either progressed to CIN3+ or cleared (not recorded which).

Comment on this clone: Sequencing ends 3 residues short of the CDR3 end; the germline J gene provides the rest. This chain joins TRBV7-2 and TRBJ1-1; D is uncertain. Trimming pared 5 bases from V and 2 bases from J, leaving 12 bases between. From germline, CDR1 is SGHTA and CDR2 FQGNSA. The CDR3 runs 14 residues. CDR3 DNA (partial): TGTGCCAGCAGCCGCGGAATCTTCAACACTGAA. It codes for CASSRGIFNTE. The whole CDR3 sequence is CASSRGIFNTEAFF. The full variable domain, in which reference TRBV7-2 and TRBJ1-1 provide the parts outside the CDR3, is GAGVSQSPSNKVTEKGKDVELRCDPISGHTALYWYRQSLGQGLEFLIYFQGNSAPDKSGLPSDRFSAERTGGSVSTLTIQRTQQEDSAVYLCASSRGIFNTEAFFGQGTRLTVV.

Remarks on this clone: The CDR3 is cut off 3 residues early in the read; its end comes from the germline J gene. The V and J genes are TRBV18 and TRBJ1-5; a possible D gene is TRBD1 (5 bases). Germline lookup yields CDR1 KGHSH and CDR2 LQKENI. Trimming took off 6 bases at V and 9 bases at J, with 21 bases between the two ends. The CDR3 is made up of 15 amino acids. The CDR3 DNA, read in part, is TGTGCCAGCTCGTCTAGCTCTAGCGGAGGGGCGCCC. It translates to CASSSSSSGGAP. The whole CDR3 protein reads CASSSSSSGGAPQHF. The entire variable domain, with the rest obtained from reference TRBV18 and TRBJ1-5, is as follows: NAGVMQNPRHLVRRRGQEARLRCSPMKGHSHVYWYRQLPEEGLKFMVYLQKENIIDESGMPKERFSAEFPKEGPSILRIQQVVRGDSAAYFCASSSSSSGGAPQHFGDGTRLSIL.

In the case of this clone: With the read ending 3 residues before the CDR3 end, the germline J gene is used to fill in that end. The chain links TRBV14 to TRBJ1-2, with no clear D. The V gene's germline CDR1 is SGHDN and CDR2 FVKESK. V lost 3 bases and J lost 6, with 14 bases in between. This CDR3 comprises 14 residues. CDR3 DNA, as far as it was read: TGTGCCAGCAGCCATCTATCGAATTTGGATGGC. It translates to CASSHLSNLDG. In full, the CDR3 is CASSHLSNLDGYTF.

As for this clone: The sequenced fragment ends 3 residues before the CDR3 boundary, so the rest is inferred from the germline J gene. V and J are TRBV14 and TRBJ1-1, with 9 bases matching TRBD1. Germline V gene lookup returns CDR1 SGHDN and CDR2 FVKESK. The CDR3 has 15 amino acids. The V gene end was trimmed by 4 bases and the J gene end by 0 bases; junction bases not matched to a gene: 3. The part of the CDR3 DNA that was read is TGTGCCAGCAGCCCCGGACAGGGGATGAACACTGAA. This sequence encodes CASSPGQGMNTE. In full, the CDR3 reads CASSPGQGMNTEAFF.

Note on this clone: The read halts 3 residues ahead of the CDR3 end, with the missing end drawn from the germline J gene. This chain links TRBV2 with TRBJ2-2; 7 bases are a match to TRBD1. CDR3 length equals 14 residues. The junction had 7 bases not matched to a gene; V was cut back by 7 bases and J by 5 bases. CDR1 and CDR2 (germline): SNHLY, FYNNEI. The CDR3 region is CASKWDSQTGELFF. CDR3 DNA (partial): TGTGCCAGCAAGTGGGACAGCCAAACCGGGGAG.

On this clone itself: From the germline J gene comes the end of the CDR3, since the read stops 3 residues before it. The genes are TRBV5-4 and TRBJ2-4, with TRBD1 identical over 10 bases. This CDR3 is 16 amino acids long. Germline CDR1 and CDR2: SGHNT and YYREEE (reference sequence). CDR3 region: CASRDPGQGMSYGQYF. CDR3 DNA, as far as it was read: TGTGCCAGCAGGGATCCGGGACAGGGGATGAGCTATGGT.

A word on this clone: The read ends 3 residues before the CDR3 terminus; that terminus is restored from the germline J gene. The rearrangement uses TRBV18 and TRBJ1-2; maybe TRBD1 (5 bases). V lost 0 bases and J lost 4, with 9 bases in between. From germline, CDR1 is KGHSH and CDR2 LQKENI. The CDR3 length is 14 residues. The CDR3 bases that were read are TGTGCCAGCTCACCACCCCAGGGCAGCTATGGC. This gives the protein CASSPPQGSYG. The full-length CDR3 reads as CASSPPQGSYGYTF.

A word on this clone: A junction boundary mismatches the germline segment, possibly from a read error. The observed sequence ends 3 residues before the CDR3 terminus, with the missing tail filled in from the germline J gene. The chain has TRBV7-9 and TRBJ1-2; 8 positions match TRBD1. The CDR3 runs to 15 residues. CDR1 is SEHNR and CDR2 is FQNEAQ in the germline V gene (reference sequence). The CDR3 reads CSSSYNRQGAEGYTF. The covered CDR3 bases are TGTTCCAGCAGCTATAACCGGCAGGGGGCGGAGGGC.

This clone is labeled medium-sized (0.01 to 0.1%) based on frequency. The sequenced fragment ends 3 residues before the CDR3 boundary, so the rest is inferred from the germline J gene. The V call is TRBV20-1, the J call TRBJ1-2; tentatively, D is TRBD1 (6 bases). The CDR3 sequence is 14 residues long. In germline, CDR1 is DFQATT, CDR2 SNEGSKA (reference sequence). Trimming took 6 bases from V and 5 from J, leaving 19 bases between them. The CDR3 bases that were read are TGCAGTGCCCCGAGGGGGGGGCAACGATATGGC. Protein product: CSAPRGGQRYG. The whole CDR3 protein is CSAPRGGQRYGYTF.

As for this clone: One junction end disagrees with the germline gene, perhaps due to a read error. Read data end 3 residues before the CDR3 end; the end is taken from the germline J gene. The chain joins TRBV4-2 to TRBJ2-3; D possibly corresponds to TRBD1 (7 bases). Germline CDR1 reads LGHNA; CDR2 reads YNFKEQ. The CDR3 contains 15 residues. CDR3 amino acids: CASSQEAGQQDTQYF. CDR3 DNA (partial): TGCGCCAGCAGCCAAGAGGCGGGACAGCAGGATACG.

Points on this clone: The read ends 3 residues shy of where the CDR3 ends; the end is completed using the germline J gene. The chain joins TRBV29-1 to TRBJ2-5; D assignment may be TRBD1 or TRBD2 (7 bases each). The ends were cut back, 7 bases at V and 5 bases at J, with 17 bases in the middle. Germline V gene lookup returns CDR1 SQVTM and CDR2 ANQGSEA. The length of the CDR3 is 13 residues. CDR3 amino acids: CSARGGGFETQYF. Incomplete CDR3 DNA: TGCAGCGCTAGGGGAGGGGGCTTCGAGACC.

This CDR3 is CSANTGVETQYF. The CDR3 bases that were read are TGCAGTGCCAATACAGGGGTGGAGACT. The V and J genes are TRBV20-1 and TRBJ2-4; 7 bases match TRBD1. Coverage ceases 3 residues before the CDR3 finishes, and the germline J gene fills in the end. CDR1 is DFQATT and CDR2 is SNEGSKA in the germline V gene (reference sequence). The CDR3 length is 12 residues.

With respect to this clone: The CDR3 goes on 3 residues after the read ends, and that part is filled in from the germline J gene. This rearrangement joins TRBV19 to TRBJ2-2; D is uncertain. V gave up 8 bases and J gave up 3 bases, with 19 bases separating them. CDR1 is LNHDA, CDR2 SQIVND, per germline (reference sequence). The CDR3 has 16 residues. The sequenced part of the CDR3 DNA is TGTGCCAGTTCATTATACGCGGAGATCGACACCGGGGAG. Translated: CASSLYAEIDTGE. The complete CDR3 sequence is CASSLYAEIDTGELFF.

Comment on this clone: The read ends 3 residues early relative to the CDR3; the germline J gene fills the gap. The chain uses TRBV6-2 or TRBV6-3 and TRBJ2-1; 9 bases match TRBD2. This CDR3 contains 14 residues. Germline CDR1 and CDR2: MNHEY and SVGEGT. The junction had 3 bases not matched to a gene; V was cut back by 2 bases and J by 7 bases. The CDR3 bases that were read are TGTGCCAGCAGTTACGCCCTAGCGGGGAATGAG. Translating gives CASSYALAGNE. The entire CDR3 reads CASSYALAGNEQFF.

Of note for this clone: The read finishes 3 residues shy of the CDR3 end, and the germline J gene is used to complete it. V gene TRBV7-8 combines with J gene TRBJ2-5; 11 bases fit TRBD1. From germline, CDR1 is SGHVS and CDR2 FQNEAQ. There are 16 residues in the CDR3. Trimming took 5 bases from V and 3 from J; bases not matched to a gene: 8. This CDR3 reads CASSTTDRGLEETQYF. The DNA read from the CDR3 is TGTGCCAGCAGCACAACGGACAGGGGGCTGGAAGAGACC.

Concerning this clone: The CDR3 end is not reached by the read, which stops 3 residues before it; the germline J gene fills it in. J is TRBJ1-2 and V is TRBV19; weak D call: TRBD1 (5 bases). Germline loops: CDR1 LNHDA, CDR2 SQIVND (reference sequence). The CDR3 spans 15 residues. CDR3 DNA (partial): TGTGCCAGACAGGTCGGAATGTTCTTCAACAATGAC. Protein product: CARQVGMFFNND. The entire CDR3 reads CARQVGMFFNNDYTF.

With regard to this clone: The sequence runs out 3 residues before the end of the CDR3; the remainder is reconstructed from the germline J gene. The chain has TRBV6-4 and TRBJ2-5; 8 positions agree with TRBD1. Trimming at V came to 6 bases and at J to 5 bases, leaving 5 bases not matched to a gene. The CDR3 totals 13 residues. Looked up from germline, CDR1 is MRHNA and CDR2 is SNTAGT. Partial CDR3 DNA: TGTGCCAGCAGCCCGACAGGGGCGGAGACC. Protein sequence: CASSPTGAET. The full CDR3 protein reads CASSPTGAETQYF.

In regard to this clone: The CDR3 end lies 3 residues beyond the end of the read and is filled in from the germline J gene. The gene calls are TRBV18 and TRBJ2-1, with TRBD1 matching 12 bases. V dropped 3 bases and J dropped 5; count of bases not matched to a gene: 2. The CDR3 is made up of 15 amino acids. CDR1 KGHSH and CDR2 LQKENI come from the germline V gene. Here the CDR3 reads CASSPGQGANNEQFF. CDR3 DNA (partial): TGTGCCAGCTCACCGGGACAGGGGGCGAACAATGAG.

Points on this clone: The read gets to within 3 residues of the CDR3 end, and the germline J gene fills in the rest. This rearrangement joins TRBV19 to TRBJ1-5; D ambiguous. This CDR3 spans 12 amino acids. The germline V and J ends were trimmed by 3 bases and 7 bases, with 7 bases remaining between them. The germline gives CDR1 LNHDA, CDR2 SQIVND (reference sequence). The DNA read from the CDR3 is TGTGCCAGTAGTATTGACTGGCAGCCC. Translating gives CASSIDWQP. The CDR3, in full, reads CASSIDWQPQHF.

A note on this clone: The read ends 3 residues before the CDR3 terminus; that terminus is restored from the germline J gene. The rearrangement links TRBV7-2 to TRBJ2-7; 8 bases align to TRBD2. Germline V gene sequence: CDR1 SGHTA, CDR2 FQGNSA. Trimming took 4 bases from V and 5 from J; bases not matched to a gene: 7. The CDR3 runs 14 residues. The CDR3 sequence is CASSSGLGSDEQYF. Incomplete CDR3 DNA: TGTGCCAGCAGCTCGGGACTAGGGAGCGACGAG.

With regard to this clone: The observed sequence ends 3 residues before the CDR3 terminus, with the missing tail filled in from the germline J gene. This chain uses TRBV6-2 or TRBV6-3 with TRBJ1-1; D remains unclear. The CDR3 consists of 10 residues. Germline V gene sequence: CDR1 MNHEY, CDR2 SVGEGT. The DNA read from the CDR3 is TGTGCCACCTCGTCAGTGGAA. Amino acids: CATSSVE. The full CDR3 protein reads CATSSVEAFF.

Comment on this clone: This CDR3 is also generated by other DNA sequences in the sample. CDR3 DNA (partial): TGTGCCAGCAGTTACGGAATTCCAGCGGGAGGGAAATACGAG. As protein: CASSYGIPAGGKYE. The entire CDR3 protein reads CASSYGIPAGGKYEQYF. The V call is TRBV6-2 or TRBV6-3, the J call TRBJ2-7; 10 bases are shared with TRBD2. The observed sequence ends 3 residues before the CDR3 terminus, with the missing tail filled in from the germline J gene. V dropped 2 bases and J dropped 4; count of bases not matched to a gene: 11. Per germline, CDR1 MNHEY and CDR2 SVGEGT. This CDR3 comprises 17 residues.

The sequenced CDR3 bases are TGCAGCGTTGAGGTTCCAGAGAACTATGGC. Translation: CSVEVPENYG. The whole CDR3 protein reads CSVEVPENYGYTF. This sequence joins TRBV29-1 and TRBJ1-2, with D uncertain. The CDR3 extends 3 residues past the end of the read, so its final part is completed from the germline J gene. V was clipped by 3 bases and J by 2 bases, with 10 bases between them. This CDR3 region has 13 residues. In germline, CDR1 is SQVTM, CDR2 ANQGSEA.

With respect to this clone: The sequenced fragment ends 3 residues before the CDR3 boundary, so the rest is inferred from the germline J gene. V and J are TRBV5-5 and TRBJ2-3; D gene ambiguous. The CDR3 runs to 12 residues. Deletions cut 7 bases from V and 0 bases from J, with 6 bases between. Germline V gene data show CDR1 as SGHKS and CDR2 as YYEKEE (reference sequence). This CDR3 is CASSGSTDTQYF. Partial CDR3 DNA: TGTGCCAGCTCCGGGAGCACAGATACG. The whole variable domain, filled in from reference TRBV5-5 and TRBJ2-3, reads DAGVTQSPTHLIKTRGQQVTLRCSPISGHKSVSWYQQVLGQGPQFIFQYYEKEERGRGNFPDRFSARQFPNYSSELNVNALLLGDSALYLCASSGSTDTQYFGPGTRLTVL.